This T cell receptor beta chain was profiled in a study of blood T cell repertoires in COVID-19. Study in general: The samples span acute and convalescent COVID-19 from the United States, Italy and Spain.

Clones were sequenced by immunoSEQ multiplex PCR, and TCRdb holds only the in-frame ones, with some missing. This table holds under 300,000 clones, about 86% found once. The receptor was derived from a woman aged 55 to 70 with active or convalescent COVID-19. Sequenced input: peripheral blood.

The CDR3 DNA is TGTGCCAGCAGCTTAGGGACAGGGGGTGAGCAGTACTTC. Protein sequence: CASSLGTGGEQYF. The V and J genes are TRBV11-2 and TRBJ2-7, with 10 bases identical to TRBD1. The CDR3 contains 13 residues. V trimming: 1 base; J trimming: 7 bases; junction bases outside the gene matches: 1. Germline V gene sequence: CDR1 SGHAT, CDR2 FQNNGV.